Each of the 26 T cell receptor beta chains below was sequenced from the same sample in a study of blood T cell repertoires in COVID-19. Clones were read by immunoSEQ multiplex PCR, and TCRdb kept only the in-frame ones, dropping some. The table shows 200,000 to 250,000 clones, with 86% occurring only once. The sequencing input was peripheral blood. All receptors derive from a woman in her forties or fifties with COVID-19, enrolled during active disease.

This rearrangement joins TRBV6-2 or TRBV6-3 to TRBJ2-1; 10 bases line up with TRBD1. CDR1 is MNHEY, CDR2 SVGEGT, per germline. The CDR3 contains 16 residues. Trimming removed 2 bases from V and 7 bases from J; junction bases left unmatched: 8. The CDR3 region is CASSYPRQGARNEQFF. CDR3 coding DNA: TGTGCCAGCAGTTACCCTCGACAGGGGGCGCGAAATGAGCAGTTCTTC.

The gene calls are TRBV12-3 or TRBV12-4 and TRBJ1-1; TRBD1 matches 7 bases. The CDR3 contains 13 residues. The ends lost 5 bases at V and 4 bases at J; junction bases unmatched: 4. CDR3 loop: CASSTQGGTEAFF. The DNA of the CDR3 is TGTGCCAGCAGTACCCAGGGGGGCACTGAAGCTTTCTTT.

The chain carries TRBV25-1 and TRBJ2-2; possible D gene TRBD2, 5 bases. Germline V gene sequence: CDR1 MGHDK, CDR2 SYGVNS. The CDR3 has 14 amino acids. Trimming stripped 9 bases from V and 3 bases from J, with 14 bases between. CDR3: CASASRGYTGELFF. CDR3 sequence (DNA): TGTGCCAGTGCGTCCCGAGGGTACACCGGGGAGCTGTTTTTT.

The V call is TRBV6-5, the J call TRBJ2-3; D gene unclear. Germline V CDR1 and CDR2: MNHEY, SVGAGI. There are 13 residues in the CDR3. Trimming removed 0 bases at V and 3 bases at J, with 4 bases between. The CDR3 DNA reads TGTGCCAGCAGTTACTCGTTAACAGATACGCAGTATTTT. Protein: CASSYSLTDTQYF.

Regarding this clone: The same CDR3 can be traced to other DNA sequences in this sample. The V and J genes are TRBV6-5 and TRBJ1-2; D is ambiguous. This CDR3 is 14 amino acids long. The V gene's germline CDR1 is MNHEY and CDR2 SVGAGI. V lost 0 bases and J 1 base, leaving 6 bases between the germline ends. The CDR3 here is CASSYSGSNYGYTF. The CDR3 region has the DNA TGTGCCAGCAGTTACTCAGGGAGTAACTATGGCTACACCTTC.

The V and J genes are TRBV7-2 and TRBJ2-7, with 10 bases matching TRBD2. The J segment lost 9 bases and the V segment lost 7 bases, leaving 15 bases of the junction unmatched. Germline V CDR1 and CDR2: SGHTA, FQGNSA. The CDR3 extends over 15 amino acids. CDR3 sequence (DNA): TGTGCCAGCATGACTACTAGCGGGGCTCGGGCGGGGCAGTACTTC. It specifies CASMTTSGARAGQYF.

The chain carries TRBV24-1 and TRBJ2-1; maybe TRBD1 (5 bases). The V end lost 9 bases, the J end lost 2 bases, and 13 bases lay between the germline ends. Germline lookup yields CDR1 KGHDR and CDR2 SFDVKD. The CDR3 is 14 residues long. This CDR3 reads CATQPGPPYNEQFF. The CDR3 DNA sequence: TGTGCCACCCAACCAGGGCCCCCCTACAATGAGCAGTTCTTC.

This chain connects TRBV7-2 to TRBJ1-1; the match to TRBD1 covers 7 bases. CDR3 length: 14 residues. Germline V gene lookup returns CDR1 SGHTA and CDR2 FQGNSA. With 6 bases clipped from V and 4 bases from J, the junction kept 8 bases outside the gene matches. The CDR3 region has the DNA TGTGCCAGCAGGTTGGACAGGTCGGGCACTGAAGCTTTCTTT. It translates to CASRLDRSGTEAFF.

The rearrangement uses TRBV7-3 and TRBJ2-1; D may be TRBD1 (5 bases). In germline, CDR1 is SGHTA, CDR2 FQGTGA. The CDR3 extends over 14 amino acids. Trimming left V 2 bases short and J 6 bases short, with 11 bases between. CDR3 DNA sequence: TGTGCCAGCAGCTTATTGTTAGGGGCCAATGAGCAGTTCTTC. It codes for CASSLLLGANEQFF. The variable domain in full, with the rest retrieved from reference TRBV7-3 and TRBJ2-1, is GAGVSQTPSNKVTEKGKYVELRCDPISGHTALYWYRQSLGQGPEFLIYFQGTGAADDSGLPNDRFFAVRPEGSVSTLKIQRTERGDSAVYLCASSLLLGANEQFFGPGTRLTVL.

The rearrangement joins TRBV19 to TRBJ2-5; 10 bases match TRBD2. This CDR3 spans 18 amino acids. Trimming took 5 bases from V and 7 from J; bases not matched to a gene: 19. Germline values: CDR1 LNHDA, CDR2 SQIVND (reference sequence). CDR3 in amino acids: CASSAGGPRSGGATTQYF. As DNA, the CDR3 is TGTGCCAGTAGTGCCGGGGGGCCGAGGAGCGGGGGGGCCACGACCCAGTACTTC.

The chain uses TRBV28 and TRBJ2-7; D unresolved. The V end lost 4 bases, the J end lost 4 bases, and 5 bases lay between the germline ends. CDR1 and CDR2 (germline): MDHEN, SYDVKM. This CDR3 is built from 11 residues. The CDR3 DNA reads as TGTGCCAGCAGTTCAGTTTACGAGCAGTACGTC. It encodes CASSSVYEQYV.

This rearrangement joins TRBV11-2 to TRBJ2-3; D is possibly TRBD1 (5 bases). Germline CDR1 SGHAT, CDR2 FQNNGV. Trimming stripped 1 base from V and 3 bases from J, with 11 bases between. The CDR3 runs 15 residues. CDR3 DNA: TGTGCCAGCAGCTTAGGCAGGGTTGGTACAGATACGCAGTATTTT. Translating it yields CASSLGRVGTDTQYF.

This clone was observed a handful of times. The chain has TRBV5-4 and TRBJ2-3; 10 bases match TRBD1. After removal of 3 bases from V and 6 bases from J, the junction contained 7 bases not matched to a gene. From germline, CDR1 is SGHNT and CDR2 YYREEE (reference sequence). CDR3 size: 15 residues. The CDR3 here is CASSSRLGQGDTQYF. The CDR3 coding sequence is TGTGCCAGCAGCTCCCGGCTGGGACAGGGGGATACGCAGTATTTT.

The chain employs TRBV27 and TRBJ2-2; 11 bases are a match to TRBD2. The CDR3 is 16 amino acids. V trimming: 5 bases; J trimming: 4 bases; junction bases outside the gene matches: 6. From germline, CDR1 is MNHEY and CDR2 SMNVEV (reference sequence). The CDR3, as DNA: TGTGCCAGCAGTCTTAGCGGGGGGGCGCTCACCGGGGAGCTGTTTTTT. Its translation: CASSLSGGALTGELFF.

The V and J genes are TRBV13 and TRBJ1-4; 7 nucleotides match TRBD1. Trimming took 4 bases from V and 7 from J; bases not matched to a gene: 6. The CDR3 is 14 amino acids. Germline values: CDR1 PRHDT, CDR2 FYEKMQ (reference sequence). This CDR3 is CASSSQGSGEKLFF. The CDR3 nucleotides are TGTGCCAGCAGCTCACAGGGGTCCGGTGAAAAACTGTTTTTT.

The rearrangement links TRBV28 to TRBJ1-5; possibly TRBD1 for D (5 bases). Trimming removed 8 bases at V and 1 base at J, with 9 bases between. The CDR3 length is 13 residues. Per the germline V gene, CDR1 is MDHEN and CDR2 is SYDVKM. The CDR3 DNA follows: TGTGCCAGCGGAGACAGAAGCAATCAGCCCCAGCATTTT. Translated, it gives CASGDRSNQPQHF.

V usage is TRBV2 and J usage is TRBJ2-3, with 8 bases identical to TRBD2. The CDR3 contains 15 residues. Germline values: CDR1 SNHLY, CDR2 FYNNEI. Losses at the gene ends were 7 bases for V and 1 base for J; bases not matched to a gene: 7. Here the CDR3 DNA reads TGTGCCAGCAATACACGGGGGGGAGGCACAGATACGCAGTATTTT. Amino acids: CASNTRGGGTDTQYF.

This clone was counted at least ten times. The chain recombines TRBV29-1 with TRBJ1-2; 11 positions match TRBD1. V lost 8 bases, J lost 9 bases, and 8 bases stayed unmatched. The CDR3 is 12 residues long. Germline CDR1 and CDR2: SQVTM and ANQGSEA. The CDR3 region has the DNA TGCAGCACCCGGACAGGGGGCCATAGCTACACCTTC. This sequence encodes CSTRTGGHSYTF.

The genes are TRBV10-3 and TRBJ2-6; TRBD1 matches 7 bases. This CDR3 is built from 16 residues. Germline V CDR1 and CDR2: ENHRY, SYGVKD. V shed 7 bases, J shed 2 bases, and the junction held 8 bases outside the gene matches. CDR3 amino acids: CAITGGVGPGANVLTF. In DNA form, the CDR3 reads TGTGCCATCACAGGGGGAGTGGGGCCTGGGGCCAACGTCCTGACTTTC.

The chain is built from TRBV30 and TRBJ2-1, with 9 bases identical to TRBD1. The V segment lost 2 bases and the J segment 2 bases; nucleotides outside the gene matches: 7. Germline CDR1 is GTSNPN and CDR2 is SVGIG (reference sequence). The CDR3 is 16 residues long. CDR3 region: CAWSLRTGATYNEQFF. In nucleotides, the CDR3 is TGTGCCTGGAGTCTAAGGACAGGGGCCACCTACAATGAGCAGTTCTTC.

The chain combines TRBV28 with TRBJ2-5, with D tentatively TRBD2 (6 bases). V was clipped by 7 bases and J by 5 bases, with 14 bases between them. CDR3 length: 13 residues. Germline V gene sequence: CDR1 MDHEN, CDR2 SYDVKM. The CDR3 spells CASTPGREETQYF. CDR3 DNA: TGTGCCAGCACCCCGGGTCGGGAGGAGACCCAGTACTTC.

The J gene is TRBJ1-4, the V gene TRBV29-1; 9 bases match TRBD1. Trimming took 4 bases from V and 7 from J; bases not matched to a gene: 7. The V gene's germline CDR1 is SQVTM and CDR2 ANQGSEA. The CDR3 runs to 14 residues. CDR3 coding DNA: TGCAGCGTTGGGGGGACAGGGATAGGTGAAAAACTGTTTTTT. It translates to CSVGGTGIGEKLFF.

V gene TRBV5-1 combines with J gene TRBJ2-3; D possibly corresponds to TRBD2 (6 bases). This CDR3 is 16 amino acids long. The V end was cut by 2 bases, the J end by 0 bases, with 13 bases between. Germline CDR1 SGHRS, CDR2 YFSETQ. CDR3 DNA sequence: TGCGCCAGCAGCTTTGTTCGGGGACTTAGCACAGATACGCAGTATTTT. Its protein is CASSFVRGLSTDTQYF.

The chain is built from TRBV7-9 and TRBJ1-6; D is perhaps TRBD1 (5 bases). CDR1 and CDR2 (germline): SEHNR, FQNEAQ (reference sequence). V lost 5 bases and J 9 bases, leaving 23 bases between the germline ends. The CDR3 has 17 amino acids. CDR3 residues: CASSNIVQAGMGSPLHF. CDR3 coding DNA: TGTGCCAGCAGCAACATCGTCCAGGCAGGGATGGGTTCACCCCTCCACTTT.

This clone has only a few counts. For the CDR3, the DNA is TGTGCCAGTACACGGCAGACAACCTCCTACGAGCAGTACTTC. Translating gives CASTRQTTSYEQYF. V is TRBV19 and J is TRBJ2-7; D uncertain. Germline lookup yields CDR1 LNHDA and CDR2 SQIVND (reference sequence). Trimming pared 7 bases from V and 0 bases from J, leaving 13 bases between. This CDR3 is built from 14 residues.

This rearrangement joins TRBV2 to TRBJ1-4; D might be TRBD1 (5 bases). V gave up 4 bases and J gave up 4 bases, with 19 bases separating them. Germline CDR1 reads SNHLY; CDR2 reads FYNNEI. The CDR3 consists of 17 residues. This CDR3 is CASSVFRSGYSNEKLFF. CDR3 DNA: TGTGCCAGCAGTGTTTTTCGATCAGGGTACAGTAATGAAAAACTGTTTTTT.